This T cell receptor (beta chain) was sequenced in a study of cytomegalovirus exposure and HLA in healthy donors. General study points: The analysis excluded some indistinguishable V segments, including TRBV6-2 and TRBV6-3.

Germline V gives CDR1 SEHNR, CDR2 FQNEAQ (reference sequence). J was trimmed by 6 bases and V by 5 bases; bases with no gene match: 12. The length of the CDR3 is 15 residues. Only one count was recorded for this clone. Its matching antigen is unknown. Use of 60 Vbeta and 13 Jbeta primers characterized the PCR. Sequencing was performed with immunoSEQ multiplex PCR; in TCRdb, only in-frame clones are kept and a portion is missing. This table holds more than 150,000 clones, 81% found once. This rearrangement joins TRBV7-9 to TRBJ2-7, with 8 bases identical to TRBD1. The sequence came from a man aged 50-60 years in good health and CMV-seropositive. The specimen sequenced was PBMCs. Here the CDR3 reads CASSPRTGKGFEQYF. The CDR3 nucleotides read TGTGCCAGCAGCCCCAGGACAGGGAAAGGCTTCGAGCAGTACTTC.